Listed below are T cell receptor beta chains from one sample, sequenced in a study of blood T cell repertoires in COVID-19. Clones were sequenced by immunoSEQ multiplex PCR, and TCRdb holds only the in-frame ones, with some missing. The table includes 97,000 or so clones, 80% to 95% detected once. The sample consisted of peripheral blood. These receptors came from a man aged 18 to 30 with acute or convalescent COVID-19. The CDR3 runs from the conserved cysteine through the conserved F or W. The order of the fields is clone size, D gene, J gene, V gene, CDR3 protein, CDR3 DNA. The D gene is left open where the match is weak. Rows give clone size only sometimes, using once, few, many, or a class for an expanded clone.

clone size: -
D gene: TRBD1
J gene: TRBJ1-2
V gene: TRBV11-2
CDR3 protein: CASSKGTGVGHYGYTF
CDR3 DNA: TGTGCCAGCAGCAAAGGGACAGGGGTTGGCCACTATGGCTACACCTTC

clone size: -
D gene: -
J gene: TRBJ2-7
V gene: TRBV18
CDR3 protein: CASSLADSAFYEQYF
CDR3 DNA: TGTGCCAGCTCTCTCGCCGACAGCGCATTCTACGAGCAGTACTTC

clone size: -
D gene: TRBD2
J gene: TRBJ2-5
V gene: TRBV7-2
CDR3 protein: CASSTLSGGGQETQYF
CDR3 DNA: TGTGCCAGCAGCACACTTAGCGGGGGGGGACAAGAGACCCAGTACTTC

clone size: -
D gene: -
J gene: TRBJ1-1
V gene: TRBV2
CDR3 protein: CASRIPGTEAFF
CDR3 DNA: TGTGCCAGCAGGATACCGGGAACTGAAGCTTTCTTT

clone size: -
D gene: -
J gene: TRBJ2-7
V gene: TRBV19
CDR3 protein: CASSIVVDGSYEQYF
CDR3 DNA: TGTGCCAGTAGTATAGTAGTTGACGGGTCCTACGAGCAGTACTTC

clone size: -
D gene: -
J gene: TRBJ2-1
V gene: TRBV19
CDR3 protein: CASSSGDSWYNEQFF
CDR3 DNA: TGTGCCAGTAGTTCCGGAGACAGCTGGTACAATGAGCAGTTCTTC

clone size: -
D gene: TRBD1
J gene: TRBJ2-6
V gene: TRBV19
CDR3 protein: CASSIDPTGTGYSGANVLTF
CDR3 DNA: TGTGCCAGTAGTATAGATCCTACCGGGACAGGCTACTCTGGGGCCAACGTCCTGACTTTC

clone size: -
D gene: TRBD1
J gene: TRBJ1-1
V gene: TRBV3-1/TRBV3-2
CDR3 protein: CASSQAGGVWSTEAFF
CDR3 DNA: TGTGCCAGCAGCCAAGCAGGGGGCGTCTGGTCCACTGAAGCTTTCTTT

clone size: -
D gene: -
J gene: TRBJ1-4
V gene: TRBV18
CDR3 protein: CASSPPRGGGSDEKLFF
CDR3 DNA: TGTGCCAGCTCACCACCCCGAGGCGGGGGCAGTGATGAAAAACTGTTTTTT

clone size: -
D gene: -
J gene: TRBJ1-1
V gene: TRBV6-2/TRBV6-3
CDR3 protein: CASSYRPAVRGPHRSFF
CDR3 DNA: TGTGCCAGCAGTTACCGCCCCGCGGTCAGGGGTCCTCACCGTTCTTTCTTT

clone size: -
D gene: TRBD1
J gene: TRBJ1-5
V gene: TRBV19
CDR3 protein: CASSTGQGAGQPQHF
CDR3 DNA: TGTGCCAGTAGTACTGGACAGGGGGCAGGTCAGCCCCAGCATTTT

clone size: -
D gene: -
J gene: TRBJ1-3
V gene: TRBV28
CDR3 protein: CASSSAAGGKYSGNTIYF
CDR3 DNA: TGTGCCAGCAGTTCCGCAGCCGGGGGGAAGTACTCTGGAAACACCATATATTTT

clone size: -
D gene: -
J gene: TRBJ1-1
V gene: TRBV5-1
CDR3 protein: CASRVRVNTEAFF
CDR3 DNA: TGCGCCAGCAGAGTCAGGGTAAACACTGAAGCTTTCTTT

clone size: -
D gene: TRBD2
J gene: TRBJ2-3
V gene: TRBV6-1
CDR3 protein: CASSERVASGNLGGTDTQYF
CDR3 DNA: TGTGCCAGCAGTGAACGAGTGGCTAGCGGGAACCTGGGGGGCACAGATACGCAGTATTTT

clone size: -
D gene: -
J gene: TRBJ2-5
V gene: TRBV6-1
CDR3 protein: CASSEWEPEKGQYF
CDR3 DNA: TGTGCCAGCAGTGAGTGGGAGCCCGAGAAGGGCCAGTACTTC

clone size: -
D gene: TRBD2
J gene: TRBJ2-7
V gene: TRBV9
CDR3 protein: CASSVDLAGGPYEQYF
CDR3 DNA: TGTGCCAGCAGCGTAGATCTAGCGGGGGGACCCTACGAGCAGTACTTC

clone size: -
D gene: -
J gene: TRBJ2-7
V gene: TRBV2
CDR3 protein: CASRARPGGSYEQYF
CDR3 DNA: TGTGCCAGCAGAGCGAGACCCGGGGGCTCCTACGAGCAGTACTTC

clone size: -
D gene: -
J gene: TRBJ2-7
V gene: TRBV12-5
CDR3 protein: CASGLETAFYEQYF
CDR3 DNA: TGTGCTAGTGGTTTGGAGACAGCGTTCTACGAGCAGTACTTC

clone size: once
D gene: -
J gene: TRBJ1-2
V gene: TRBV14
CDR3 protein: CASSPQGGGYYGYTF
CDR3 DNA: TGTGCCAGCAGCCCCCAGGGCGGGGGGTACTATGGCTACACCTTC

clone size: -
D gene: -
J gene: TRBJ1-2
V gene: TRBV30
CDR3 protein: CAWRQEWAANYGYTF
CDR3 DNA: TGTGCCTGGAGGCAGGAATGGGCCGCTAACTATGGCTACACCTTC

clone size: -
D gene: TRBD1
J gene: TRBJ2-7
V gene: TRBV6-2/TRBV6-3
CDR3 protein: CASSYTGDSPTYEQYF
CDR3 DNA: TGTGCCAGCAGTTATACCGGGGACAGCCCTACCTACGAGCAGTACTTC

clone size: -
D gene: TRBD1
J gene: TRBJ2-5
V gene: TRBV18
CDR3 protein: CASSAGTEETQYF
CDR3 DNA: TGTGCCAGCTCGGCCGGGACAGAAGAGACCCAGTACTTC

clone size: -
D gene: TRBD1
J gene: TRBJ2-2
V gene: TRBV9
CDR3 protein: CASSLPGTGGPGELFF
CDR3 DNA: TGTGCCAGCAGCTTACCTGGGACAGGGGGGCCCGGGGAGCTGTTTTTT

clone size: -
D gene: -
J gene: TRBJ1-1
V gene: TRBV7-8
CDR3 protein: CASSPSRALNTEAFF
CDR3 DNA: TGTGCCAGCAGTCCGTCCAGGGCGTTGAACACTGAAGCTTTCTTT

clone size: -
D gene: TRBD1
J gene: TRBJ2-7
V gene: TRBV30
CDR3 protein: CAWGQGVSYEQYF
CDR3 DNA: TGTGCCTGGGGACAGGGGGTCTCCTACGAGCAGTACTTC

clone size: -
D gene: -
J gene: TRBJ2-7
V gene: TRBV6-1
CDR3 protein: CASSEARELRPSSYEQYF
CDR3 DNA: TGTGCCAGCAGTGAAGCTCGGGAGTTGAGACCCAGCTCCTACGAGCAGTACTTC

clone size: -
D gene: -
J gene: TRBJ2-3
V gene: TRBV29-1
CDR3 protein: CSVLVAGTDTQYF
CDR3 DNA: TGCAGCGTTTTAGTAGCCGGCACAGATACGCAGTATTTT

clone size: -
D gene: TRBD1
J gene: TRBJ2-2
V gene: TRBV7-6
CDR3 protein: CASSSDRSNTGELFF
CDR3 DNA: TGTGCCAGCAGCTCGGACAGGTCGAACACCGGGGAGCTGTTTTTT

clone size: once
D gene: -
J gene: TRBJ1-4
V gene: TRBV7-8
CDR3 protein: CASSLGQATNEKLFF
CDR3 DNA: TGTGCCAGCAGCTTGGGCCAAGCAACTAATGAAAAACTGTTTTTT

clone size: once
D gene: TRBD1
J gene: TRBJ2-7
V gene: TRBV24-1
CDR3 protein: CATSRDSERYEQYF
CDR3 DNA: TGTGCCACCTCCCGGGACAGTGAAAGGTACGAGCAGTACTTC

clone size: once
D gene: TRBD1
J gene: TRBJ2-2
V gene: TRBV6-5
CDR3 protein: CASSFPSGTGPGELFF
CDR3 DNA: TGTGCCAGCAGTTTCCCCTCCGGGACAGGCCCCGGGGAGCTGTTTTTT

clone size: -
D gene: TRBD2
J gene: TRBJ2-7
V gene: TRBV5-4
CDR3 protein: CASSSGLADSYEQYF
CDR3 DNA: TGTGCCAGCAGCTCCGGACTAGCCGACTCCTACGAGCAGTACTTC

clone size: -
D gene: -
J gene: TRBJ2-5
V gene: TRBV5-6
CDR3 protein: CASSLDREETQYF
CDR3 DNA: TGTGCCAGCAGCTTGGACAGGGAAGAGACCCAGTACTTC

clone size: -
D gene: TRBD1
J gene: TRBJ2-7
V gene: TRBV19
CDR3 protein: CASSIADRGLYEQYF
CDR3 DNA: TGTGCCAGTAGTATAGCGGACAGGGGCCTCTACGAGCAGTACTTC

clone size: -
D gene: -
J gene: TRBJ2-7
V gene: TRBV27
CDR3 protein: CASSLRDTGYEQYF
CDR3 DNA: TGTGCCAGCAGTTTACGGGACACCGGTTACGAGCAGTACTTC

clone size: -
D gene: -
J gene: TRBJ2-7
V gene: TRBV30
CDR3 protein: CAWSVLGAGHSYEQYF
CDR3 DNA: TGTGCCTGGAGTGTACTGGGTGCGGGTCACTCCTACGAGCAGTACTTC

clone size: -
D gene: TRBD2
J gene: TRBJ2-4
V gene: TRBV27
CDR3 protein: CASSVLRETKNIQYF
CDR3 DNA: TGTGCCAGTTCGGTCTTGCGGGAGACCAAAAACATTCAGTACTTC

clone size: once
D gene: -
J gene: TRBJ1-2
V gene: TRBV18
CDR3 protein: CASSPYTTVDYGYTF
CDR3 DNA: TGTGCCAGCTCACCATATACGACAGTGGACTATGGCTACACCTTC

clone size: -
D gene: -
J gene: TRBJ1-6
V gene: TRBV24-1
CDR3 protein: CATSDGVRPLHF
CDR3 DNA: TGTGCCACCAGTGACGGGGTCCGACCCCTCCACTTT

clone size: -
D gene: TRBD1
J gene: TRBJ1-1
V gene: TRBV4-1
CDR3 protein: CASSQRGQGSSYTEAFF
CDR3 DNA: TGCGCCAGCAGCCAAAGAGGACAGGGATCCTCCTACACTGAAGCTTTCTTT

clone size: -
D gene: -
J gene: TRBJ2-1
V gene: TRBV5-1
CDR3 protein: CASSSSGWRDEYNEQFF
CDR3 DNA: TGCGCCAGCAGCTCGTCCGGATGGAGGGACGAATACAATGAGCAGTTCTTC

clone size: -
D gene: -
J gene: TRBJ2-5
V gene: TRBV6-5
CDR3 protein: CASSWTVQETQYF
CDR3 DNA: TGTGCCAGCAGTTGGACAGTACAAGAGACCCAGTACTTC

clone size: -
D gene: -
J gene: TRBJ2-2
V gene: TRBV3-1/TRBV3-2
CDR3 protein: CASSQDLTGELFF
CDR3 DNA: TGTGCCAGCAGCCAAGATCTAACCGGGGAGCTGTTTTTT

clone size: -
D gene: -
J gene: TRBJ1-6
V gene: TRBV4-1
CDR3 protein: CASQEGEGKVSSPLHF
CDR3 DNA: TGCGCCAGCCAGGAGGGTGAAGGGAAGGTATCTTCACCCCTCCACTTT

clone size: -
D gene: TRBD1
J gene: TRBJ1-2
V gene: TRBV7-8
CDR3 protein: CASSPTGATNYGYTF
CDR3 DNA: TGTGCCAGCAGCCCCACAGGGGCCACCAACTATGGCTACACCTTC

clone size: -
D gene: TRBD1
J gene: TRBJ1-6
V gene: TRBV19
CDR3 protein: CASSMMGQGNSPLHF
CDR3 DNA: TGTGCCAGTAGTATGATGGGACAGGGGAATTCACCCCTCCACTTT

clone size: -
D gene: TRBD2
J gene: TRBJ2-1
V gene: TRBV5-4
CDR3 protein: CASSSLPGTSGGPLDVQFF
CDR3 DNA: TGTGCCAGCAGCTCACTACCCGGGACTAGCGGGGGCCCCCTAGACGTGCAGTTCTTC

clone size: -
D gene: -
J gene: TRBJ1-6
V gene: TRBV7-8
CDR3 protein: CASSLRSGDSYNSPLHF
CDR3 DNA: TGTGCCAGCAGCTTGCGGTCCGGTGACTCCTATAATTCACCCCTCCACTTT